This TCR beta chain was identified in a study of blood T cell repertoires in COVID-19. On the study more broadly: COVID-19 samples collected from the United States, Italy and Spain covered acute and convalescent phases. Sample material is recorded as cDNA or gDNA derived from T cells, B-cell-depleted T cells, or PBMCs.

The CDR3 is made up of 14 amino acids. Germline V gene lookup returns CDR1 SGHRS and CDR2 YFSETQ. The V gene end was trimmed by 4 bases and the J gene end by 3 bases; junction bases not matched to a gene: 4. Methods used by the authors: Estimates of nucleated cell counts were drawn from the amplification of reference gene primers. Profiling relied on immunoSEQ multiplex PCR, and the TCRdb table lists in-frame clones only, not all of them. The V and J calls and clone size are taken from that table; D and trimming were inferred from the DNA. The sample lists some 150,000 clones, roughly 80% occurring once.

The V and J genes are TRBV5-1 and TRBJ2-5, with 9 nucleotides matching TRBD1. The receptor was isolated from a middle-aged man with active or convalescent COVID-19. The sequenced sample consisted of peripheral blood. CDR3 DNA sequence: TGCGCCAGCAGCCCCAGGGACAGGGAAGAGACCCAGTACTTC. This gives the protein CASSPRDREETQYF.